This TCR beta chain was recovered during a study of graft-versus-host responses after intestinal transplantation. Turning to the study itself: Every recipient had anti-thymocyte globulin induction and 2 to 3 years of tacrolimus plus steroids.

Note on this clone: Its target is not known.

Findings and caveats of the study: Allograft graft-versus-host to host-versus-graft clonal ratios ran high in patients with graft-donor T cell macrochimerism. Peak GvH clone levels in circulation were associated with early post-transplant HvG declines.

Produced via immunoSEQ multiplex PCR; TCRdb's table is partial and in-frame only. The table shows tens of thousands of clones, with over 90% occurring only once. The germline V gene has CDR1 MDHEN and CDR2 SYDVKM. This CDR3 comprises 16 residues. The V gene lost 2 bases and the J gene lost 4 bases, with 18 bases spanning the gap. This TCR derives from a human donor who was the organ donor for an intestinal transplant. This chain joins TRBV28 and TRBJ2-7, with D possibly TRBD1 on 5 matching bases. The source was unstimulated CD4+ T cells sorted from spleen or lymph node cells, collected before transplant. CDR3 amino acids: CASSLRSGAGRYEQYF. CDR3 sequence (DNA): TGTGCCAGCAGTTTAAGGTCTGGGGCAGGGCGGTACGAGCAGTACTTC.